This T cell receptor beta chain derives from a study of blood T cells in healthy people across ages. Study-wide results and caveats: Higher diversity, along with more naive CD4+ cells, distinguished long-lived donors from aged donors.

A second PCR of roughly 7 to 11 cycles used a sample-barcoded 5' primer and a J-beta primer mix. TCRdb called the 5' RACE reads again in MiXCR, with one record for every CDR3 protein. The sample lists approximately 1,700,000 distinct CDR3 sequences; around 42% were seen once. Each sample had at least 6 million PBMCs isolated. The germline gives CDR1 SGHAT, CDR2 FQDESV (reference sequence). Deletions cut 4 bases from V and 9 bases from J, with 13 bases between. The CDR3 is 13 residues long. Note on this clonotype: Its antigen is undetermined.

The receptor's source is a human donor in good health. The chain recombines TRBV11-1 with TRBJ2-1; D is perhaps TRBD2 (6 bases). The sequenced sample was blood. CDR3 coding DNA: TGTGCCAGCAGCTACGGGGGAGGACTTGAGCAGTTCTTC. Encoded protein: CASSYGGGLEQFF.